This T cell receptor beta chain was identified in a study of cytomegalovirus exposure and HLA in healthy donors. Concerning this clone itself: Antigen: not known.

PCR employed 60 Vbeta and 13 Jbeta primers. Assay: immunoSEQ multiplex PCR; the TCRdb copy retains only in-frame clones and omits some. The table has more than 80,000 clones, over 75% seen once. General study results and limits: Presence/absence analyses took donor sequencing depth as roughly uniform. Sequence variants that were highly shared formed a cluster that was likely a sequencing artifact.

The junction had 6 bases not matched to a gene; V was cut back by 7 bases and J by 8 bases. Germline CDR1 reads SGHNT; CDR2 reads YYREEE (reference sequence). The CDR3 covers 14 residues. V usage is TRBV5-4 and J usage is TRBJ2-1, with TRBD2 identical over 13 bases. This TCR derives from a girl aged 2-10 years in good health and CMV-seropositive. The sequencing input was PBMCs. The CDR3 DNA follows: TGTGCCAGCGGGGGACTAGCGGGATATGATGAGCAGTTCTTC. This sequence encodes CASGGLAGYDEQFF.